This T cell receptor beta chain was sequenced in a study of T cells in Graves' hyperthyroidism and ophthalmopathy. Findings and limits, study-wide: Most clonotypes that expanded in the thyroid above 0.001 also showed up in blood.

This CDR3 contains 15 residues. CDR1 SNHLY and CDR2 FYNNEI come from the germline V gene. Using RNA transcripts as the source, TCR beta CDR3 regions were amplified. An initial round of RT-PCR targeting the TCR CDR3 relied on the HTBI primer set. TCRdb analysed the multiplex PCR reads with MiXCR anew, one entry per CDR3 protein. This sample has hundreds of thousands of distinct CDR3 sequences; 38% occur once, and the top ten carry about 9%. Turning to this clonotype: Its antigen is not known. This may arise from a read error, as a much more abundant clone is one base away.

This receptor was identified in a man between 18 and 35 years old with Graves' hyperthyroidism. This chain links TRBV2 with TRBJ1-2, with 7 bases identical to TRBD1. The material sequenced was blood. CDR3 nucleotide sequence: TGTGTCAGCCGCCCTCAGGGGGGCAGGCCCTATGGCTACACCTTC. Its protein is CVSRPQGGRPYGYTF.